Below are 24 T cell receptor beta chains sequenced from a single sample in a study of T cells in Graves' hyperthyroidism and ophthalmopathy. Template material for amplifying TCR beta CDR3 regions consisted of RNA transcripts. HTBI primers were employed in a first-round RT-PCR of the TCR CDR3. TCRdb called the multiplex PCR reads again in MiXCR, with one record for every CDR3 protein. The top ten clones hold roughly 19% of a sample with 550,000 to 600,000 distinct CDR3 sequences, about 45% of them seen once. The sample taken for sequencing was peripheral blood or thyroid tissue (not recorded which). The receptors stem from an adult woman with Graves' disease, either hyperthyroidism or ophthalmopathy (not recorded which).

This clonotype was counted at least ten times. The V and J genes are TRBV5-8 and TRBJ1-5; 8 bases line up with TRBD1. Trimming cost V 4 bases and J 5 bases; bases outside gene matches: 2. The germline V gene has CDR1 SGHTS and CDR2 YDEGEE. The CDR3 contains 13 residues. In nucleotides, the CDR3 is TGTGCCAGCAGCACACAGGGGGATCAGCCCCAGCATTTT. This translates into CASSTQGDQPQHF.

This clonotype was recorded many times. A read error may account for a junction end that differs from germline. J is TRBJ2-7 and V is TRBV13; 11 bases map to TRBD2. Germline CDR1 and CDR2: PRHDT and FYEKMQ (reference sequence). This CDR3 is 14 amino acids long. In DNA, the CDR3 is TGCGCCAGCAGCTTGGGGACTAGCGGTTACGAGCAGTACTTC. It is translated as CASSLGTSGYEQYF.

The J gene is TRBJ1-1, the V gene TRBV12-3 or TRBV12-4, with D unresolved. The CDR3 covers 15 residues. Trimming removed 2 bases at V and 1 base at J, with 11 bases between. CDR3 loop: CASSLSPSGNTEAFF. The CDR3 DNA reads as TGTGCCAGCAGTTTATCCCCAAGCGGGAACACTGAAGCTTTCTTT.

This clonotype was observed many times. V and J are TRBV18 and TRBJ1-6; D gene unclear. V lost 4 bases, J lost 7 bases, and 11 bases lay in between. Germline-derived CDR1 and CDR2 are KGHSH and LQKENI. The CDR3 contains 14 residues. The CDR3 DNA reads TGTGCCAGCTCACAGCAAGACAAGAATTCACCCCTCCACTTT. This codes for CASSQQDKNSPLHF. The full variable domain, with the rest looked up from reference TRBV18 and TRBJ1-6, is NAGVMQNPRHLVRRRGQEARLRCSPMKGHSHVYWYRQLPEEGLKFMVYLQKENIIDESGMPKERFSAEFPKEGPSILRIQQVVRGDSAAYFCASSQQDKNSPLHFGNGTRLTVT.

The chain carries TRBV7-3 and TRBJ2-7; 7 nucleotides match TRBD2. Germline V lookup: CDR1 SGHTA, CDR2 FQGTGA. CDR3 size: 14 residues. With 5 bases clipped from V and 5 bases from J, the junction kept 9 bases outside the gene matches. CDR3 DNA sequence: TGTGCCAGCAGCGTAGACGGGGGGACCGACGAGCAGTACTTC. It encodes CASSVDGGTDEQYF.

This clonotype was seen once. The conserved closing phenylalanine or tryptophan is absent in this CDR3, likely reflecting a read error. No DNA is shown, since the ends of the CDR3 on it are uncertain; the CDR3 is the one TCRdb lists. The chain combines TRBV2 with TRBJ1-3. The V gene's germline CDR1 is SNHLY and CDR2 FYNNEI. The CDR3 spans 8 residues, counting both ends. CDR3 protein: CASSESGL.

The chain has TRBV5-6 and TRBJ2-5; 8 bases align to TRBD2. The V gene's germline CDR1 is SGHDT and CDR2 YYEEEE. The length of the CDR3 is 14 residues. J gave up 6 bases and V 2 bases, and 6 bases lay outside the gene matches. CDR3 residues: CASSLAGAGKTQYF. Written as DNA, the CDR3 is TGTGCCAGCAGCTTAGCGGGAGCGGGGAAGACCCAGTACTTC.

This chain connects TRBV4-3 to TRBJ2-7, with D possibly TRBD1 on 5 matching bases. This CDR3 comprises 15 residues. Germline CDR1 reads LGHNA; CDR2 reads YSLEER. Trimming took 0 bases from V and 3 from J, leaving 12 bases between them. CDR3 amino acids: CASSQDLGDSYEQYF. As DNA, the CDR3 is TGCGCCAGCAGCCAAGATCTCGGTGACAGCTACGAGCAGTACTTC.

The chain employs TRBV3-1 and TRBJ2-2; 14 bases align to TRBD2. The V gene end was trimmed by 4 bases and the J gene end by 3 bases; junction bases not matched to a gene: 10. Per the germline V gene, CDR1 is LGHDT and CDR2 is YNNKEL (reference sequence). The CDR3 covers 19 residues. The DNA of the CDR3 is TGTGCCAGCAGCCGAACCGGGACTAGCGGGAGATGGGACACCGGGGAGCTGTTTTTT. Translation gives CASSRTGTSGRWDTGELFF.

This clonotype has at least ten counts. The chain employs TRBV7-8 and TRBJ2-5, with D perhaps matching TRBD1 (6 bases). The CDR3 sequence is 15 residues long. Between the trimmed V and J ends, which lost 2 bases and 3 bases, there was a span of 13 bases. Germline V gene lookup returns CDR1 SGHVS and CDR2 FQNEAQ. CDR3 in DNA: TGTGCCAGCAGCTTATATCTACAGGGCGAAGAGACCCAGTACTTC. Its protein is CASSLYLQGEETQYF.

The chain has TRBV2 and TRBJ2-6; D remains ambiguous. V lost 2 bases and J lost 4, with 18 bases in between. The CDR3 loop spans 18 amino acids. In germline, CDR1 is SNHLY, CDR2 FYNNEI. The CDR3 DNA reads TGTGCCAGCAGTGAACACGGTTTTATAATCGAGGGGGCCAACGTCCTGACTTTC. Its protein product is CASSEHGFIIEGANVLTF.

The CDR3 DNA reads as TGCGCCAGCAGCTGGGACAGCCGTACTGAAGCTTTCTTT. The encoded protein is CASSWDSRTEAFF. The chain employs TRBV5-1 and TRBJ1-1, with 7 bases identical to TRBD1. Germline CDR1 reads SGHRS; CDR2 reads YFSETQ. The ends lost 3 bases at V and 5 bases at J; junction bases unmatched: 4. The CDR3 has 13 residues. The entire variable domain, with the rest obtained from reference TRBV5-1 and TRBJ1-1, is as follows: KAGVTQTPRYLIKTRGQQVTLSCSPISGHRSVSWYQQTPGQGLQFLFEYFSETQRNKGNFPGRFSGRQFSNSRSEMNVSTLELGDSALYLCASSWDSRTEAFFGQGTRLTVV.

This clonotype came up many times. V usage is TRBV2 and J usage is TRBJ1-6; a possible D gene is TRBD1 (5 bases). Per germline, CDR1 SNHLY and CDR2 FYNNEI. This CDR3 is built from 13 residues. Between the trimmed V and J ends, which lost 7 bases and 7 bases, there was a span of 11 bases. CDR3 coding DNA: TGTGCCAGCAAGGACATCCGGAATTCACCCCTCCACTTT. It encodes CASKDIRNSPLHF.

V gene TRBV12-3 or TRBV12-4 combines with J gene TRBJ1-1; D not resolved. The germline V and J ends were trimmed by 4 bases and 6 bases, with 12 bases remaining between them. CDR3 length equals 13 residues. CDR3 nucleotides: TGTGCCAGCAGTTGGCAGCTTGTCGCTGAAGCTTTCTTT. Amino acids: CASSWQLVAEAFF.

With respect to this clonotype: A much more abundant neighbour one base away suggests this may be a read error. The V call is TRBV6-6, the J call TRBJ2-2, with D tentatively TRBD2 (5 bases). The CDR3 loop spans 15 amino acids. Trimming took 5 bases from V and 2 from J, leaving 12 bases between them. The germline V gene encodes CDR1 MNHNY and CDR2 SVGAGI (reference sequence). The CDR3 protein is CASSGLWTNTGELFF. In DNA, the CDR3 is TGTGCCAGCAGTGGCCTCTGGACTAACACCGGGGAGCTGTTTTTT.

This clonotype was recorded a few times. This chain joins TRBV25-1 and TRBJ1-5, with TRBD1 as a possible D gene (5 bases). Trimming shortened V by 2 bases and J by 6 bases, and 20 bases separated the two germline ends. Germline V gene lookup returns CDR1 MGHDK and CDR2 SYGVNS. CDR3 length: 17 residues. The chain's CDR3 is CASSEGCLSGTPQPQHF. CDR3 sequence (DNA): TGTGCCAGCAGTGAAGGTTGTTTATCAGGGACTCCTCAGCCCCAGCATTTT. The full variable domain, with the rest looked up from reference TRBV25-1 and TRBJ1-5, is EADIYQTPRYLVIGTGKKITLECSQTMGHDKMYWYQQDPGMELHLIHYSYGVNSTEKGDLSSESTVSRIRTEHFPLTLESARPSHTSQYLCASSEGCLSGTPQPQHFGDGTRLSIL.

In this sample, this clonotype turned up many times. This sequence joins TRBV11-2 and TRBJ1-6; D is ambiguous. The V end lost 1 base, the J end lost 9 bases, and 10 bases lay between the germline ends. The CDR3 loop spans 14 amino acids. Germline V gene lookup returns CDR1 SGHAT and CDR2 FQNNGV. The CDR3 DNA reads as TGTGCCAGCAGCTTAGGCGTCCCTAGTTCACCCCTCCACTTT. This translates into CASSLGVPSSPLHF. The whole variable domain, remainder taken from reference TRBV11-2 and TRBJ1-6, is EAGVAQSPRYKIIEKRQSVAFWCNPISGHATLYWYQQILGQGPKLLIQFQNNGVVDDSQLPKDRFSAERLKGVDSTLKIQPAKLEDSAVYLCASSLGVPSSPLHFGNGTRLTVT.

The CDR3 DNA follows: TGTGCCAGTAGTCTCAAGGACAGGGGGAAGGCCCAGCATTTT. This translates into CASSLKDRGKAQHF. The chain is built from TRBV19 and TRBJ1-5; 10 bases agree with TRBD1. Germline-derived CDR1 and CDR2 are LNHDA and SQIVND (reference sequence). CDR3 size: 14 residues. Losses at the gene ends were 5 bases for V and 11 bases for J; bases not matched to a gene: 9.

This clonotype has only a few counts. V usage is TRBV7-2 and J usage is TRBJ1-6; D unclear. This CDR3 is built from 13 residues. Trimming shortened V by 2 bases and J by 9 bases, and 8 bases separated the two germline ends. Germline CDR1 reads SGHTA; CDR2 reads FQGNSA. CDR3 DNA sequence: TGTGCCAGCAGCTTACAGGAACGTTCACCCCTCCACTTT. Translation gives CASSLQERSPLHF.

This clonotype came up once. The conserved phenylalanine or tryptophan is not found at the CDR3 terminus, so this likely reflects a read error. It is unclear where the CDR3 begins or ends on the DNA, so no DNA is shown, and the CDR3 is as TCRdb lists it. The chain couples TRBV2 to TRBJ2-7. Germline V CDR1 and CDR2: SNHLY, FYNNEI. The CDR3 spans 8 residues, counting both ends. CDR3 sequence reads: CASSYDYL.

This clonotype was recorded at least ten times. This chain joins TRBV5-1 and TRBJ1-4; D uncertain. The germline V gene has CDR1 SGHRS and CDR2 YFSETQ. With 1 base removed from V and 5 bases from J, the gap between germline ends came to 12 bases. This CDR3 is built from 15 residues. The chain's CDR3 is CASSLRQALNEKLFF. The DNA for the CDR3 is TGCGCCAGCAGCTTGCGGCAGGCCCTAAATGAAAAACTGTTTTTT.

In its sample, this clonotype was seen many times. The rearrangement uses TRBV5-1 and TRBJ2-7; 10 bases line up with TRBD1. The V gene end was trimmed by 4 bases and the J gene end by 2 bases; junction bases not matched to a gene: 3. CDR1 and CDR2 (germline): SGHRS, YFSETQ. The CDR3 totals 14 residues. The CDR3 is CASSEGQGPYEQYF. The CDR3 DNA reads TGCGCCAGCAGCGAGGGACAGGGGCCCTACGAGCAGTACTTC. The entire variable domain, with the rest obtained from reference TRBV5-1 and TRBJ2-7, is as follows: KAGVTQTPRYLIKTRGQQVTLSCSPISGHRSVSWYQQTPGQGLQFLFEYFSETQRNKGNFPGRFSGRQFSNSRSEMNVSTLELGDSALYLCASSEGQGPYEQYFGPGTRLTVT.

V gene TRBV6-1 combines with J gene TRBJ1-1; 8 bases line up with TRBD1. There are 14 residues in the CDR3. The ends lost 6 bases at V and 7 bases at J; junction bases unmatched: 10. CDR1 MNHNS and CDR2 SASEGT come from the germline V gene. The CDR3 sequence: CASRYSGTGVEAFF. The CDR3 DNA reads as TGTGCCAGCAGATATTCCGGGACAGGTGTTGAAGCTTTCTTT.

The chain links TRBV10-3 to TRBJ1-4; the D gene is possibly TRBD1 (5 bases). Looked up from germline, CDR1 is ENHRY and CDR2 is SYGVKD. The V end was cut by 8 bases, the J end by 10 bases, with 14 bases between. The CDR3 length is 12 residues. The CDR3 DNA sequence: TGTGCCATCTCAAGGGGCGGACTAAAACTGTTTTTT. Translation: CAISRGGLKLFF.